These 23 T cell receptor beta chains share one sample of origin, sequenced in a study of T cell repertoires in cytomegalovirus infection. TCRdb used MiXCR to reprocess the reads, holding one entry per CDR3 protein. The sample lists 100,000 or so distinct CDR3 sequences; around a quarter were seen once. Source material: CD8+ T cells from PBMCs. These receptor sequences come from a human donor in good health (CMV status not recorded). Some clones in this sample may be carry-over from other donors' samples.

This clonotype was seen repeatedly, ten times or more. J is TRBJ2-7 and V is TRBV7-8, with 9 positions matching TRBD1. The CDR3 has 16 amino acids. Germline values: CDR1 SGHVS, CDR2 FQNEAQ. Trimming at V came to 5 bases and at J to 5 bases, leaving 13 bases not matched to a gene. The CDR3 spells CASSPHPPGQGNEQYF. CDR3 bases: TGTGCCAGCAGCCCCCACCCCCCTGGACAGGGGAACGAGCAGTACTTC.

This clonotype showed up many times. The CDR3 loop reads CASGEDPEGEKLFF. CDR3 DNA sequence: TGTGCCAGCGGAGAGGACCCGGAGGGAGAAAAACTGTTTTTT. The V call is TRBV7-8, the J call TRBJ1-4; D is ambiguous. The germline CDR1 and CDR2 sequences are SGHVS and FQNEAQ. Trimming cost V 8 bases and J 8 bases, with 18 bases left between them. This CDR3 is 14 amino acids long.

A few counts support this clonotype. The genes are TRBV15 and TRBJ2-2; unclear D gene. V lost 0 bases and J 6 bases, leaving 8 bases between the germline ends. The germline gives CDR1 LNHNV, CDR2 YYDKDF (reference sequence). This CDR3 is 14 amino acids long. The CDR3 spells CATSRDYSAGELFF. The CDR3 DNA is TGTGCCACCAGCAGAGACTACTCCGCCGGGGAGCTGTTTTTT.

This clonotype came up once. CDR3 in amino acids: CASSLVPADTQYF. The CDR3 DNA reads TGTGCCAGCAGTTTGGTCCCAGCAGATACGCAGTATTTT. The V call is TRBV28, the J call TRBJ2-3, with D hard to call. In germline, CDR1 is MDHEN, CDR2 SYDVKM. Between the trimmed V and J ends, which lost 3 bases and 4 bases, there was a span of 8 bases. This CDR3 spans 13 amino acids.

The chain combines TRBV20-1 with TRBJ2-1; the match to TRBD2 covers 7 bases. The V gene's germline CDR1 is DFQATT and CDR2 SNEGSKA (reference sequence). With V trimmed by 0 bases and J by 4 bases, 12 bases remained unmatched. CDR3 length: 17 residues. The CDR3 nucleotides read TGCAGTGCTAGAGATTGGCGACGGGGCGGGAGTTACAATGAGCAGTTCTTC. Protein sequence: CSARDWRRGGSYNEQFF.

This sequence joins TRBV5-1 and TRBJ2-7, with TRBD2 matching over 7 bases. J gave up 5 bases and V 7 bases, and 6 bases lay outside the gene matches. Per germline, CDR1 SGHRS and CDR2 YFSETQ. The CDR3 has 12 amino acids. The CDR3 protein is CASHERGNEQYF. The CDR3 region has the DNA TGCGCCAGCCATGAGCGGGGCAACGAGCAGTACTTC.

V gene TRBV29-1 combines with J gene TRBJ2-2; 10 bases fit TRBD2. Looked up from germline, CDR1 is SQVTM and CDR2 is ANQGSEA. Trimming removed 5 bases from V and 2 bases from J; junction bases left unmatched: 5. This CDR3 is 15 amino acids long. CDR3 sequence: CSVILAGENTGELFF. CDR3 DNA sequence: TGCAGCGTTATCCTAGCGGGGGAAAACACCGGGGAGCTGTTTTTT.

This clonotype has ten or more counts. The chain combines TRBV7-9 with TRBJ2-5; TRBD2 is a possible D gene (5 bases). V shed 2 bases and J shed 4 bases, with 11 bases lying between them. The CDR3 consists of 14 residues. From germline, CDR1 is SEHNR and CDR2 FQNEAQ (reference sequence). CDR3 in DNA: TGTGCCAGCAGCTTAAGCGGAGTAGCAGAGACCCAGTACTTC. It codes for CASSLSGVAETQYF.

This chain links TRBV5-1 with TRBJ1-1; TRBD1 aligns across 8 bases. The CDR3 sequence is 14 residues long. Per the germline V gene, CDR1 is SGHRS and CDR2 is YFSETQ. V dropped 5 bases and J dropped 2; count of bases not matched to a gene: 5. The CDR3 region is CASRLGQGNTEAFF. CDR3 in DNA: TGCGCCAGCAGACTTGGACAGGGAAACACTGAAGCTTTCTTT.

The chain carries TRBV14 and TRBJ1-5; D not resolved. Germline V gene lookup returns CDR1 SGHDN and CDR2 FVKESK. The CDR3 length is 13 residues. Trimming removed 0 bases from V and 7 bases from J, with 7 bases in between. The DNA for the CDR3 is TGTGCCAGCAGCCAAGATCCTGGACAGCCCCAGCATTTT. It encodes CASSQDPGQPQHF. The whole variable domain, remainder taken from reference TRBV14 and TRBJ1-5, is EAGVTQFPSHSVIEKGQTVTLRCDPISGHDNLYWYRRVMGKEIKFLLHFVKESKQDESGMPNNRFLAERTGGTYSTLKVQPAELEDSGVYFCASSQDPGQPQHFGDGTRLSIL.

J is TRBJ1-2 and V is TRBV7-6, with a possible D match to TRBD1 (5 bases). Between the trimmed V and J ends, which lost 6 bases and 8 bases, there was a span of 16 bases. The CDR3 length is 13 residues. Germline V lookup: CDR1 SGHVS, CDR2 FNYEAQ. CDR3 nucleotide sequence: TGTGCCAGCAGTCAGCAGGGTTTGTGGGGCTACACCTTC. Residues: CASSQQGLWGYTF.

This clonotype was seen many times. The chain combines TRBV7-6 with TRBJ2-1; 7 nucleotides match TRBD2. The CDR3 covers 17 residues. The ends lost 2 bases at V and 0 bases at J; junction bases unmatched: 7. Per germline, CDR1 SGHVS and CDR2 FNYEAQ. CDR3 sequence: CASSLQLAGHSYNEQFF. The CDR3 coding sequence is TGTGCCAGCAGCTTACAGTTAGCGGGTCACTCCTACAATGAGCAGTTCTTC.

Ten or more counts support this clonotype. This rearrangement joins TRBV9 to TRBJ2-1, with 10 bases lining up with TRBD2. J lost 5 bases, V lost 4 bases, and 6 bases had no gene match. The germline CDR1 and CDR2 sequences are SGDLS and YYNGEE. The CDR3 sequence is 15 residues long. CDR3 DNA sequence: TGTGCCAGCAGCATTAGCGGGAGGCCCGACAATGAGCAGTTCTTC. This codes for CASSISGRPDNEQFF.

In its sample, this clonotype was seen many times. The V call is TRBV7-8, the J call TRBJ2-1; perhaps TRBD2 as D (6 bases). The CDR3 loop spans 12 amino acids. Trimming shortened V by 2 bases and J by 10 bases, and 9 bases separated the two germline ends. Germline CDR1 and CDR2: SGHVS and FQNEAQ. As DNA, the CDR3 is TGTGCCAGCAGCTTAAGGGCGGGGGAGCAGTTCTTC. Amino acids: CASSLRAGEQFF. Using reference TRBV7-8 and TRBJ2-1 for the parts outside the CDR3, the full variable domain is GAGVSQSPRYKVAKRGQDVALRCDPISGHVSLFWYQQALGQGPEFLTYFQNEAQLDKSGLPSDRFFAERPEGSVSTLKIQRTQQEDSAVYLCASSLRAGEQFFGPGTRLTVL.

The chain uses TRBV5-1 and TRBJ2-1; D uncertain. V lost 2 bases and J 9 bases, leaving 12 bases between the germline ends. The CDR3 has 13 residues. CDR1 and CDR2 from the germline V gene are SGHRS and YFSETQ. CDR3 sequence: CASSFTLELEQFF. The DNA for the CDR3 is TGCGCCAGCAGCTTTACACTGGAACTTGAGCAGTTCTTC.

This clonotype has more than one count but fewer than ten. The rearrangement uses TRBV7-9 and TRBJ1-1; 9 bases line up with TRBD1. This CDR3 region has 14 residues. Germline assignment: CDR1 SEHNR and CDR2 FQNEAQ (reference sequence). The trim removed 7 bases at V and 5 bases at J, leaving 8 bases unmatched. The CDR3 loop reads CASTSQGARTEAFF. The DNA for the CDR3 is TGTGCCAGCACCTCACAGGGGGCGCGGACTGAAGCTTTCTTT. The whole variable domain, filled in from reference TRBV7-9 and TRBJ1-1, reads DTGVSQNPRHKITKRGQNVTFRCDPISEHNRLYWYRQTLGQGPEFLTYFQNEAQLEKSRLLSDRFSAERPKGSFSTLEIQRTEQGDSAMYLCASTSQGARTEAFFGQGTRLTVV.

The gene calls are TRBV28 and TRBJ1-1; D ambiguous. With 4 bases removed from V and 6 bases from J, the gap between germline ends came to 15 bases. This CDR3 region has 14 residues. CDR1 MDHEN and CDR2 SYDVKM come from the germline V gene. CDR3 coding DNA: TGTGCCAGCAGTTCTCAGAGTCTTCCCGCTGAAGCTTTCTTT. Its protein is CASSSQSLPAEAFF. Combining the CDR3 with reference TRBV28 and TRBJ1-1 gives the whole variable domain DVKVTQSSRYLVKRTGEKVFLECVQDMDHENMFWYRQDPGLGLRLIYFSYDVKMKEKGDIPEGYSVSREKKERFSLILESASTNQTSMYLCASSSQSLPAEAFFGQGTRLTVV.

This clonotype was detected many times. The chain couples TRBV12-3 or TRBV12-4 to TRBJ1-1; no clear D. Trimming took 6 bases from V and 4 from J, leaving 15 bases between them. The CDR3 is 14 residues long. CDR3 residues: CASRTPKRGTEAFF. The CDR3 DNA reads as TGTGCCAGCAGAACGCCCAAGCGGGGCACTGAAGCTTTCTTT.

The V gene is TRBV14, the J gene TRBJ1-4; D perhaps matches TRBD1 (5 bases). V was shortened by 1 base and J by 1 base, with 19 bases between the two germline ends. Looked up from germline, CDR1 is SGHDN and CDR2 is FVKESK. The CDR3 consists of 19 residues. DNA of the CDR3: TGTGCCAGCAGCCAAGCGGGGGTATCAGTCCTTCGAACTAATGAAAAACTGTTTTTT. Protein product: CASSQAGVSVLRTNEKLFF.

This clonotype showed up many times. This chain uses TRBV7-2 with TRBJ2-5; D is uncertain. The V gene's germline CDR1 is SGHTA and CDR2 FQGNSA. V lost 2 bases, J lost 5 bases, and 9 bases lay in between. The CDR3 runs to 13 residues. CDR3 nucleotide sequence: TGTGCCAGCAGCTTAAATTATGTGGAGACCCAGTACTTC. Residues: CASSLNYVETQYF.

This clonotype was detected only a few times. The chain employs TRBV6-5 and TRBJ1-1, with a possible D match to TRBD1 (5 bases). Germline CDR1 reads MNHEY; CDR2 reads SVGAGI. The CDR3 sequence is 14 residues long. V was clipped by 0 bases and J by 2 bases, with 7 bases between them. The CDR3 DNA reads TGTGCCAGCAGTTACTCGGGACTAAACACTGAAGCTTTCTTT. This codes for CASSYSGLNTEAFF.

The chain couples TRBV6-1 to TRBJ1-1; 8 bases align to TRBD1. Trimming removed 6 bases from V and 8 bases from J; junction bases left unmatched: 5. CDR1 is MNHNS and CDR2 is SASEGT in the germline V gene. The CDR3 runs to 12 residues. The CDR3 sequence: CASSWTGREAFF. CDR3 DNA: TGTGCCAGCAGCTGGACAGGGAGAGAAGCTTTCTTT.

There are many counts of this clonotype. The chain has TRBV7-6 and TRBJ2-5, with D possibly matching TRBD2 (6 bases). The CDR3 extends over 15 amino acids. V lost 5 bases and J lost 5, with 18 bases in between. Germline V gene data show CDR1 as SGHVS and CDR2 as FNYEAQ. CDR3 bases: TGTGCCAGCAGCAGAAATATCGGGGACTCGGAGACCCAGTACTTC. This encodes CASSRNIGDSETQYF.